This TCR beta chain was sequenced in a study of T cells in Graves' hyperthyroidism and ophthalmopathy. Researchers took RNA transcripts and amplified the TCR beta CDR3 regions from them. HTBI primers were employed in a first-round RT-PCR of the TCR CDR3. MiXCR, applied by TCRdb to the multiplex PCR reads, yields one record per CDR3 protein. The top ten clones hold less than 15% of a sample with about 400,000 distinct CDR3 sequences, roughly 15% of them seen once. The table lists this clonotype with many counts. There are 15 residues in the CDR3. Germline lookup yields CDR1 SGHNT and CDR2 YENEEA. Germline trimming cut 1 base from V and 2 bases from J; bases unmatched to any gene: 4.

This clonotype originated in a man younger than 35 with Graves' ophthalmopathy. The chain carries TRBV11-3 and TRBJ2-5; 7 nucleotides line up with TRBD1. Sequencing was carried out using blood. The CDR3 DNA sequence: TGTGCCAGCAGCTTAGCCCGACAGGGTCAAGAGACCCAGTACTTC. Amino acids: CASSLARQGQETQYF.